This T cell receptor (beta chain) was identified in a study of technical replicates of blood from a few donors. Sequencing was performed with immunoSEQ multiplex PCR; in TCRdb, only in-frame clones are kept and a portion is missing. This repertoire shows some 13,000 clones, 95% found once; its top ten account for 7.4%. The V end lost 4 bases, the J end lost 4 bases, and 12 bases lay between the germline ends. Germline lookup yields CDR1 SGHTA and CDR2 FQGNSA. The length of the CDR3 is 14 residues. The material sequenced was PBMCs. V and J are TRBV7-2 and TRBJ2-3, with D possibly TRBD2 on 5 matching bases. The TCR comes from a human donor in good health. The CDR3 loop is CASSSSTSSDTQYF. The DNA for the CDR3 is TGTGCCAGCAGCTCGTCCACTAGTTCAGATACGCAGTATTTT.